A single sample gave rise to the 29 T cell receptor beta chains below, sequenced in a study of beta chain features in type 1 diabetes. Investigators reverse transcribed all isolated RNA, so they sequenced expressed TCRB transcripts. Sequencing used immunoSEQ multiplex PCR; TCRdb keeps in-frame clones, though not all of them. Altogether some 25,000 clones are present, about 72% being singletons, with the ten largest covering 2% to 2.5%. The sequenced sample consisted of Tregs from blood. The receptors originated from a woman between 40 and 50 years old in good health.

CDR3 sequence (DNA): TGTGCCAGCAGACTCAGGTTCTCCGACACTGAAGCTTTCTTT. This codes for CASRLRFSDTEAFF. The genes are TRBV2 and TRBJ1-1; D call uncertain. The V and J ends lost 6 bases and 3 bases respectively, with 14 bases between them. The germline V gene encodes CDR1 SNHLY and CDR2 FYNNEI. This CDR3 is built from 14 residues.

The chain combines TRBV7-7 with TRBJ2-5; D call uncertain. This CDR3 comprises 13 residues. V was cut by 2 bases and J by 4 bases, with 8 bases left in between. Germline V CDR1 and CDR2: SSHAT, FNYEAQ (reference sequence). CDR3 DNA: TGTGCCAGCAGCTTATGGCGAGGAGAGACCCAGTACTTC. Translated: CASSLWRGETQYF.

This clone was observed a handful of times. The chain has TRBV5-1 and TRBJ1-2; D remains unclear. CDR1 SGHRS and CDR2 YFSETQ come from the germline V gene. V was trimmed by 4 bases and J by 5 bases, leaving 21 bases between them. The CDR3 is made up of 16 amino acids. The CDR3 is CASSGERGSTGYGYTF. The CDR3, as DNA: TGCGCCAGCAGCGGTGAACGGGGATCGACGGGGTATGGCTACACCTTC.

This clone was recorded a few times. The rearrangement uses TRBV7-2 and TRBJ2-1; the match to TRBD2 covers 8 bases. Unmatched junction bases numbered 7, after V lost 6 bases and J lost 0 bases. This CDR3 contains 16 residues. From germline, CDR1 is SGHTA and CDR2 FQGNSA. In DNA, the CDR3 is TGTGCCAGCAGGAACGGGGGGGCTAGCTCCTACAATGAGCAGTTCTTC. Protein product: CASRNGGASSYNEQFF.

The rearrangement links TRBV7-2 to TRBJ2-3; TRBD2 aligns across 9 bases. Trimming took 1 base from V and 3 from J; bases not matched to a gene: 2. CDR3 length equals 15 residues. Germline V gene sequence: CDR1 SGHTA, CDR2 FQGNSA. The chain's CDR3 is CASSLVAGETDTQYF. The CDR3 nucleotides read TGTGCCAGCAGCTTAGTAGCGGGGGAGACAGATACGCAGTATTTT.

In this sample, this clone is medium-sized. J is TRBJ1-1 and V is TRBV5-4; D is ambiguous. This CDR3 contains 13 residues. Germline V lookup: CDR1 SGHNT, CDR2 YYREEE (reference sequence). Trimming pared 4 bases from V and 3 bases from J, leaving 10 bases between. For the CDR3, the DNA is TGTGCCAGCAGCCGTAATTCTGACACTGAAGCTTTCTTT. Its protein is CASSRNSDTEAFF. The whole variable domain, remainder taken from reference TRBV5-4 and TRBJ1-1, is ETGVTQSPTHLIKTRGQQVTLRCSSQSGHNTVSWYQQALGQGPQFIFQYYREEENGRGNFPPRFSGLQFPNYSSELNVNALELDDSALYLCASSRNSDTEAFFGQGTRLTVV.

This sequence joins TRBV10-2 and TRBJ2-1; 9 nucleotides agree with TRBD2. Germline V gene data show CDR1 as WSHSY and CDR2 as SAAADI. This CDR3 is 15 amino acids long. The junction had 13 bases not matched to a gene; V was cut back by 7 bases and J by 9 bases. The CDR3 nucleotides are TGCGCCAGCACCTCAGTCGCGGGGGGGTCGGTTGAGCAGTTCTTC. Translated: CASTSVAGGSVEQFF.

This clone is a singleton in its sample. This rearrangement joins TRBV7-9 to TRBJ2-7; 8 positions agree with TRBD1. V shed 5 bases and J 3 bases; nucleotides not matched to a gene: 6. The CDR3 length is 14 residues. Germline V lookup: CDR1 SEHNR, CDR2 FQNEAQ (reference sequence). In DNA form, the CDR3 reads TGTGCCAGCAGCAAAGGACAGGGAGACTACGAGCAGTACTTC. Its translation: CASSKGQGDYEQYF.

The V and J genes are TRBV28 and TRBJ1-5; no definite D call. Per the germline V gene, CDR1 is MDHEN and CDR2 is SYDVKM. The CDR3 covers 13 residues. The V end was cut by 2 bases, the J end by 4 bases, with 6 bases between. CDR3: CASSLDGNQPQHF. For the CDR3, the DNA is TGTGCCAGCAGTTTAGACGGGAATCAGCCCCAGCATTTT.

The count of this clone is one. CDR3 DNA: TGTGCCAGTTCCATCCCAGGGGGGCCTAGCACAGATACGCAGTATTTT. It yields the protein CASSIPGGPSTDTQYF. The chain is built from TRBV19 and TRBJ2-3; a possible D gene is TRBD1 (7 bases). V lost 8 bases, J lost 0 bases, and 18 bases lay in between. There are 16 residues in the CDR3. CDR1 LNHDA and CDR2 SQIVND come from the germline V gene (reference sequence).

The chain recombines TRBV7-2 with TRBJ2-3; unclear D gene. Trimming left V 3 bases short and J 5 bases short, with 3 bases between. The CDR3 is 11 residues long. CDR1 SGHTA and CDR2 FQGNSA come from the germline V gene. The CDR3 DNA reads as TGTGCCAGCAGCTTGAGAGATACGCAGTATTTT. It codes for CASSLRDTQYF.

The CDR3 nucleotides read TGTGCCATCCCCTCGGCGGAGCACTATGGCTACACCTTC. It encodes CAIPSAEHYGYTF. This sequence joins TRBV10-3 and TRBJ1-2; the D is unclear. The V gene's germline CDR1 is ENHRY and CDR2 SYGVKD. This CDR3 region has 13 residues. Trimming cost V 8 bases and J 3 bases, with 13 bases left between them.

The V gene is TRBV2, the J gene TRBJ1-4, with 9 bases aligning to TRBD1. The V segment lost 8 bases and the J segment 8 bases; nucleotides outside the gene matches: 12. This CDR3 comprises 15 residues. CDR1 SNHLY and CDR2 FYNNEI come from the germline V gene. CDR3 residues: CASWEPGQGVEKLFF. The CDR3 DNA is TGTGCCAGCTGGGAGCCGGGACAGGGAGTCGAAAAACTGTTTTTT.

The chain is built from TRBV7-9 and TRBJ2-2; 12 nucleotides match TRBD1. V shed 7 bases, J shed 6 bases, and the junction held 9 bases outside the gene matches. The CDR3 is 16 residues long. Per germline, CDR1 SEHNR and CDR2 FQNEAQ (reference sequence). The CDR3 DNA sequence: TGTGCCAGCACCGTTGCGGGGACAGGGGGCCCCGGGGAGCTGTTTTTT. This translates into CASTVAGTGGPGELFF.

This chain uses TRBV9 with TRBJ1-4; TRBD1 matches at 8 bases. Germline lookup yields CDR1 SGDLS and CDR2 YYNGEE. Trimming at V came to 3 bases and at J to 7 bases, leaving 8 bases not matched to a gene. The CDR3 runs 15 residues. CDR3 nucleotides: TGTGCCAGCAGCGCTACGTCAGGGGGCAGTGAAAAACTGTTTTTT. This codes for CASSATSGGSEKLFF. The whole variable domain, remainder taken from reference TRBV9 and TRBJ1-4, is DSGVTQTPKHLITATGQRVTLRCSPRSGDLSVYWYQQSLDQGLQFLIQYYNGEERAKGNILERFSAQQFPDLHSELNLSSLELGDSALYFCASSATSGGSEKLFFGSGTQLSVL.

This chain links TRBV18 with TRBJ1-5, with D possibly matching TRBD1 (6 bases). V was trimmed by 3 bases and J by 4 bases, leaving 16 bases between them. Germline CDR1 and CDR2: KGHSH and LQKENI. The CDR3 covers 16 residues. CDR3 region: CASSPLGGMPNQPQHF. In nucleotides, the CDR3 is TGTGCCAGCTCACCTCTAGGGGGAATGCCAAATCAGCCCCAGCATTTT. Full variable domain (missing parts from reference TRBV18 and TRBJ1-5): NAGVMQNPRHLVRRRGQEARLRCSPMKGHSHVYWYRQLPEEGLKFMVYLQKENIIDESGMPKERFSAEFPKEGPSILRIQQVVRGDSAAYFCASSPLGGMPNQPQHFGDGTRLSIL.

CDR3 sequence (DNA): TGTGCCAGCAGCGGGGGGAGGGGTGAAAAACTGTTTTTT. Protein sequence: CASSGGRGEKLFF. The chain carries TRBV5-4 and TRBJ1-4; D is possibly TRBD1 (5 bases). Trimming removed 4 bases from V and 7 bases from J, with 11 bases in between. The CDR3 spans 13 residues. CDR1 SGHNT and CDR2 YYREEE come from the germline V gene (reference sequence).

V gene TRBV6-5 combines with J gene TRBJ2-7; D gene ambiguous. Trimming took 0 bases from V and 6 from J, leaving 12 bases between them. The CDR3 has 14 amino acids. In germline, CDR1 is MNHEY, CDR2 SVGAGI. In DNA, the CDR3 is TGTGCCAGCAGTTACTCTCCAGGATCTGGCGAGCAGTACTTC. It is translated as CASSYSPGSGEQYF.

This clone was found a few times. The chain combines TRBV7-2 with TRBJ2-4, with a possible D match to TRBD1 (5 bases). CDR3 length equals 14 residues. Between the trimmed V and J ends, which lost 4 bases and 4 bases, there was a span of 11 bases. Per germline, CDR1 SGHTA and CDR2 FQGNSA. The CDR3 DNA sequence: TGTGCCAGCAGCTCCCTAAGGGGTAAAAACATTCAGTACTTC. Protein product: CASSSLRGKNIQYF.

This clone came up once. The rearrangement joins TRBV6-5 to TRBJ1-2; D possibly corresponds to TRBD1 (6 bases). This CDR3 is 13 amino acids long. The germline CDR1 and CDR2 sequences are MNHEY and SVGAGI. V shed 5 bases and J shed 6 bases, with 13 bases lying between them. CDR3 bases: TGTGCCAGCAGTACCTTTCGACAGGATGGCTACACCTTC. Its translation is CASSTFRQDGYTF.

CDR3 loop: CSVEAGANEKLFF. In DNA, the CDR3 is TGCAGCGTTGAGGCAGGTGCTAATGAAAAACTGTTTTTT. The rearrangement joins TRBV29-1 to TRBJ1-4; D is undetermined. Germline CDR1 reads SQVTM; CDR2 reads ANQGSEA. V lost 3 bases and J 3 bases, leaving 8 bases between the germline ends. The CDR3 covers 13 residues.

The V and J genes are TRBV5-1 and TRBJ2-7, with D perhaps TRBD1 (6 bases). The V gene lost 2 bases and the J gene lost 2 bases, with 11 bases spanning the gap. Per the germline V gene, CDR1 is SGHRS and CDR2 is YFSETQ. The CDR3 sequence is 14 residues long. CDR3 region: CASSLLQGTYEQYF. CDR3 DNA sequence: TGCGCCAGCAGCTTACTCCAGGGGACCTACGAGCAGTACTTC.

The chain carries TRBV7-2 and TRBJ1-6; the D gene is possibly TRBD1 (5 bases). The germline V and J ends were trimmed by 0 bases and 7 bases, with 10 bases remaining between them. Germline CDR1 is SGHTA and CDR2 is FQGNSA. The CDR3 loop spans 15 amino acids. The CDR3 region is CASSLAGALNSPLHF. CDR3 sequence (DNA): TGTGCCAGCAGCTTAGCTGGGGCTTTAAATTCACCCCTCCACTTT.

The J gene is TRBJ1-2, the V gene TRBV6-6, with 9 positions matching TRBD1. Germline V CDR1 and CDR2: MNHNY, SVGAGI (reference sequence). Trimming took 6 bases from V and 4 from J; bases not matched to a gene: 9. CDR3 length equals 15 residues. The CDR3 here is CASSDGQGNPYGYTF. The CDR3 DNA reads as TGTGCCAGCAGCGACGGACAGGGGAATCCCTATGGCTACACCTTC.

The V call is TRBV2, the J call TRBJ1-2; tentatively, D is TRBD1 (6 bases). Trimming took 11 bases from V and 5 from J, leaving 15 bases between them. Germline values: CDR1 SNHLY, CDR2 FYNNEI. The CDR3 spans 12 residues. CDR3 DNA sequence: TGTGCCGGATCCGGGACACTATATGGCTACACCTTC. Translated, it gives CAGSGTLYGYTF.

The genes are TRBV2 and TRBJ1-5; D is undetermined. The V and J ends lost 3 bases and 3 bases respectively, with 12 bases between them. CDR1 SNHLY and CDR2 FYNNEI come from the germline V gene. The CDR3 covers 15 residues. This CDR3 reads CASSDSAIPNQPQHF. CDR3 nucleotides: TGTGCCAGCAGTGATTCTGCGATTCCCAATCAGCCCCAGCATTTT.

This clone has a single count. The chain links TRBV6-5 to TRBJ2-6, with D possibly being TRBD1 (6 bases). The CDR3 has 15 amino acids. CDR1 MNHEY and CDR2 SVGAGI come from the germline V gene. Between the trimmed V and J ends, which lost 2 bases and 4 bases, there was a span of 9 bases. The CDR3 coding sequence is TGTGCCAGCAGTTACACAGGGCCCGGGGCCAACGTCCTGACTTTC. This codes for CASSYTGPGANVLTF.

Concerning this clone itself: An end of the junction does not agree with germline; a read error may underlie this. As DNA, the CDR3 is TGTGCCAGCAGTCCATCAGGGGGCTACCCAAACTTC. Amino acids: CASSPSGGYPNF. This rearrangement joins TRBV28 to TRBJ2-7; 8 bases map to TRBD1. Germline CDR1 reads MDHEN; CDR2 reads SYDVKM. This CDR3 is 12 amino acids long.

The chain carries TRBV5-1 and TRBJ2-1; a weak D match, TRBD1 (6 bases). V was pared by 1 base and J by 7 bases, with 18 bases between. CDR3 size: 16 residues. Germline CDR1 is SGHRS and CDR2 is YFSETQ. This CDR3 is CASSLIPRQVANEQFF. The CDR3 DNA reads TGCGCCAGCAGCTTGATACCCCGACAGGTCGCAAATGAGCAGTTCTTC. Full variable domain (outside the CDR3, taken from reference TRBV5-1 and TRBJ2-1): KAGVTQTPRYLIKTRGQQVTLSCSPISGHRSVSWYQQTPGQGLQFLFEYFSETQRNKGNFPGRFSGRQFSNSRSEMNVSTLELGDSALYLCASSLIPRQVANEQFFGPGTRLTVL.